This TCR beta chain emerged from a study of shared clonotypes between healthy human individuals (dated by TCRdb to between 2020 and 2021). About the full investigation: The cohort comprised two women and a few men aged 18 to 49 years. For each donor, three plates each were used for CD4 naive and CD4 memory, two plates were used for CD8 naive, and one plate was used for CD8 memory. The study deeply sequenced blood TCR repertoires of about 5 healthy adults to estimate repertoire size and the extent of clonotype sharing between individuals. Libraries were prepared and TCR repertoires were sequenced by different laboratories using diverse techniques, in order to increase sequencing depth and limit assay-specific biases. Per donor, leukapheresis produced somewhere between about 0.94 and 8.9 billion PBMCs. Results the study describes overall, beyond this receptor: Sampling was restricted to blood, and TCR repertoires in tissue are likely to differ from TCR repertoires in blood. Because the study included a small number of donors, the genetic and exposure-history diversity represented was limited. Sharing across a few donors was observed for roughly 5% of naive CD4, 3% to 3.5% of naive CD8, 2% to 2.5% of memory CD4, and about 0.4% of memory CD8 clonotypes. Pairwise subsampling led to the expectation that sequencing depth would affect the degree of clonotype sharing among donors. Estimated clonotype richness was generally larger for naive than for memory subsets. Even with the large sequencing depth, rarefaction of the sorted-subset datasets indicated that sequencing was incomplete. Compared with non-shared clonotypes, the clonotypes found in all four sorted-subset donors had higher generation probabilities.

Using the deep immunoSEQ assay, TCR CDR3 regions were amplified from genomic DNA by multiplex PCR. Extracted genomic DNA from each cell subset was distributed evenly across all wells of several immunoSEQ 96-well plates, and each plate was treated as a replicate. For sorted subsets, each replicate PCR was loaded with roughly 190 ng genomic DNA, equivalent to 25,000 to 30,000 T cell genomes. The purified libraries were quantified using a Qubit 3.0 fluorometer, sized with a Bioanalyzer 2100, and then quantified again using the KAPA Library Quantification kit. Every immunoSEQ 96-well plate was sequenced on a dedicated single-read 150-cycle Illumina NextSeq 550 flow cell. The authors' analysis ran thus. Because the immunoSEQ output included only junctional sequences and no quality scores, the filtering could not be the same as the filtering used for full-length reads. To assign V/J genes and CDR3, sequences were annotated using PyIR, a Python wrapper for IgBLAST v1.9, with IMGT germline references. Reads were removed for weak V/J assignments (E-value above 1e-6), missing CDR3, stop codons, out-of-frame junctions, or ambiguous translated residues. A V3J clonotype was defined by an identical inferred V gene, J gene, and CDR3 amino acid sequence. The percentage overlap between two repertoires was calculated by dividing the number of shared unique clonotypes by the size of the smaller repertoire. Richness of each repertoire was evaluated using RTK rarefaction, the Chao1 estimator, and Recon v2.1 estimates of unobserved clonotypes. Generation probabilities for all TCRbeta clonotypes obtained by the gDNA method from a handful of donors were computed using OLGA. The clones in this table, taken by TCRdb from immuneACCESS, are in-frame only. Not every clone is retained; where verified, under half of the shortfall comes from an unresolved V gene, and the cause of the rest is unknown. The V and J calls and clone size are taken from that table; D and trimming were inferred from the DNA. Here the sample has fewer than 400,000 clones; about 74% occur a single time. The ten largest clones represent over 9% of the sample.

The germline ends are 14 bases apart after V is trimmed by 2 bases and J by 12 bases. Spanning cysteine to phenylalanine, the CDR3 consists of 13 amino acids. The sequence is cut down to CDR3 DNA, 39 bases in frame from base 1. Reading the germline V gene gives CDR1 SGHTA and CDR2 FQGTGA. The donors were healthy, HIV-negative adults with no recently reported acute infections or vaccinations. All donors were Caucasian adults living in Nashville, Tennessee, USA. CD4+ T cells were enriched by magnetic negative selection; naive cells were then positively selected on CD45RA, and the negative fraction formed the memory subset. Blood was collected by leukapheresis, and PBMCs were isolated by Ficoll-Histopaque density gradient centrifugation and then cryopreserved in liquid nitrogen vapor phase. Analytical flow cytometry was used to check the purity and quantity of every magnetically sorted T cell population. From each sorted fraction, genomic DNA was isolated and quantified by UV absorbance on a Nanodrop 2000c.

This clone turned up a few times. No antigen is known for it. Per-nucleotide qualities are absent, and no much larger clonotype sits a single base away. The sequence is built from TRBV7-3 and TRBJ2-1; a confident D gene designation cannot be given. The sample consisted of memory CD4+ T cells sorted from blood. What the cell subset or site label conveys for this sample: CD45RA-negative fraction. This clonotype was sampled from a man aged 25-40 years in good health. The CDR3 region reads CASSLDSGGLQFF. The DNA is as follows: TGTGCCAGCAGCTTAGATTCGGGCGGTCTGCAGTTCTTC.